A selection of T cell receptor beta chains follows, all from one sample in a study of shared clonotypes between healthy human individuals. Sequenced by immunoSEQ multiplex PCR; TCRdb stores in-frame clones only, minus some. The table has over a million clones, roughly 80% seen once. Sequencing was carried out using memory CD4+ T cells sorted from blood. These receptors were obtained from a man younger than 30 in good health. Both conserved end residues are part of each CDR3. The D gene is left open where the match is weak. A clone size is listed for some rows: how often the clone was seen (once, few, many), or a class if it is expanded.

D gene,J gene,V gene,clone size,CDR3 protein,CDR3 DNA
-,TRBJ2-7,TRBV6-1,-,CASSGLHNSHF,TGTGCCAGCAGTGGACTACATAATTCCCACTTC
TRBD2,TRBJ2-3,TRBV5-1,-,CASSLSLAGGTSTDTQYF,TGCGCCAGCAGCTTGTCGCTAGCGGGGGGGACTAGCACAGATACGCAGTATTTT
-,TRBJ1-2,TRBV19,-,CASSIRQKEDGYTF,TGTGCCAGTAGTATAAGGCAGAAGGAGGATGGCTACACCTTC
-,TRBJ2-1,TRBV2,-,CASSGRDEQFF,TGTGCCAGCAGTGGAAGGGATGAGCAGTTCTTC
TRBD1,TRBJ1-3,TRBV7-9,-,CASSTDRASGNTIYF,TGTGCCAGCAGCACCGACAGGGCCTCTGGAAACACCATATATTTT
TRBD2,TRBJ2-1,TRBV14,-,CASSQPGLAGNNEQFF,TGTGCCAGCAGCCAACCGGGACTAGCGGGTAACAATGAGCAGTTCTTC
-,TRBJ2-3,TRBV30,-,CAWIPPNGDTQYF,TGTGCCTGGATACCTCCAAATGGGGATACGCAGTATTTT
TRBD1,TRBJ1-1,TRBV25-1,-,CASRGTGYSTEAFF,TGTGCCAGCAGAGGGACAGGGTACTCTACTGAAGCTTTCTTT
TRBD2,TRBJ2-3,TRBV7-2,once,CASSPRSGRATDTQYF,TGTGCCAGCAGCCCACGTAGCGGGAGAGCCACAGATACGCAGTATTTT
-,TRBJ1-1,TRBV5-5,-,CASSPFVGRGSAFF,TGTGCCAGCAGCCCTTTCGTGGGCAGGGGCTCAGCTTTCTTT
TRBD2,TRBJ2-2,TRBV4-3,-,CASSPGLAGENTGELFF,TGCGCCAGCAGCCCGGGACTAGCGGGAGAGAACACCGGGGAGCTGTTTTTT
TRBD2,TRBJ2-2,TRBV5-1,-,CASKLAANTGELFF,TGCGCCAGCAAACTAGCGGCGAACACCGGGGAGCTGTTTTTT
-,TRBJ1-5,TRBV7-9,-,CASSPQGSNNQPQHF,TGTGCCAGCAGCCCGCAGGGTAGTAACAATCAGCCCCAGCATTTT
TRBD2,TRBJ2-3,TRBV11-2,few,CASSGSRGTDTQYF,TGTGCCAGTAGCGGGAGTCGTGGCACAGATACGCAGTATTTT
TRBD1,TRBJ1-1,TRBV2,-,CASSEESGRGKDTEAFF,TGTGCCAGCAGTGAAGAATCCGGCAGGGGGAAGGACACTGAAGCTTTCTTT
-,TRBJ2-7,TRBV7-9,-,CASSRGSYEQYF,TGTGCCAGTTCCAGGGGCTCCTACGAGCAGTACTTC